These T cell receptor beta chains were read from a single sample in a study of radiation and T cells in renal cell carcinoma. Sequenced by immunoSEQ multiplex PCR; TCRdb stores in-frame clones only, minus some. The sample carries 150,000 or so clones, roughly nine tenths recorded once. The source material was blood, sampled from a patient whose treatment included radiotherapy and nephrectomy. These receptors came from a woman aged 70-85 years with renal cell carcinoma. CDR3s include the opening cysteine and the closing phenylalanine or tryptophan. The order of the fields is CDR3 DNA, CDR3 protein, J gene, clone size, V gene, D gene. The D gene is left open where the match is weak. Size is omitted from some rows. Given values are once, few, many or a class for expanded clones.

cdr3_nt: TGTGCCAGCAGCGTAACGGGACAGGACCATCTTCGAGCCAAAAACATTCAGTACTTC
cdr3_aa: CASSVTGQDHLRAKNIQYF
j_call: TRBJ2-4
clone_size: NA
v_call: TRBV9
d_call: TRBD1

cdr3_nt: TGTGCCAGCAGGCAGAGAGAAGGCTACACCTTC
cdr3_aa: CASRQREGYTF
j_call: TRBJ1-2
clone_size: NA
v_call: TRBV28
d_call: NA

cdr3_nt: TGTGCCAGCAGTTCAGGGACATTAGATAATTCACCCCTCCACTTT
cdr3_aa: CASSSGTLDNSPLHF
j_call: TRBJ1-6
clone_size: NA
v_call: TRBV6-6
d_call: NA

cdr3_nt: TGTGCCAGCAGCGCAGGACTAGCGGGGGGCCAAGAGACCCAGTACTTC
cdr3_aa: CASSAGLAGGQETQYF
j_call: TRBJ2-5
clone_size: NA
v_call: TRBV5-8
d_call: TRBD2

cdr3_nt: TGTGCCACCAGCAGAGTTGTAGAGTCTCTCTACGAGCAGTACTTC
cdr3_aa: CATSRVVESLYEQYF
j_call: TRBJ2-7
clone_size: NA
v_call: TRBV15
d_call: NA

cdr3_nt: TGTGCCAGCAGGGGGGGTGGAGGCAATCAGCCCCAGCATTTT
cdr3_aa: CASRGGGGNQPQHF
j_call: TRBJ1-5
clone_size: NA
v_call: TRBV6-5
d_call: NA

cdr3_nt: TGTGCCAGCAGTGCCGCGACGTCTCTCAGGAACACCGGGGAGCTGTTTTTT
cdr3_aa: CASSAATSLRNTGELFF
j_call: TRBJ2-2
clone_size: NA
v_call: TRBV6-1
d_call: NA

cdr3_nt: TGCGCCAGCAGCTTGGCCGGCAGCCAGGGAGAGACCCAGTACTTC
cdr3_aa: CASSLAGSQGETQYF
j_call: TRBJ2-5
clone_size: NA
v_call: TRBV5-1
d_call: NA

cdr3_nt: TGTGCCAGCAGCTTCGGAGGGGGCGACACTGAAGCTTTCTTT
cdr3_aa: CASSFGGGDTEAFF
j_call: TRBJ1-1
clone_size: NA
v_call: TRBV13
d_call: TRBD1

cdr3_nt: TGTGCCAGTAATCGGTTTCTGGGGACTGAAGCTTTCTTT
cdr3_aa: CASNRFLGTEAFF
j_call: TRBJ1-1
clone_size: NA
v_call: TRBV19
d_call: NA

cdr3_nt: TGCAGTGCAGGGGGGCACGAGCAGTACTTC
cdr3_aa: CSAGGHEQYF
j_call: TRBJ2-7
clone_size: NA
v_call: TRBV20-1
d_call: NA

cdr3_nt: TGTGCCAGCAGTATAGGGGGTTCCAACTATGGCTACACCTTC
cdr3_aa: CASSIGGSNYGYTF
j_call: TRBJ1-2
clone_size: once
v_call: TRBV28
d_call: NA

cdr3_nt: TGTGCCAGCAGCACCAACCTCAGGGGGGCCCTCTACGAGCAGTACTTC
cdr3_aa: CASSTNLRGALYEQYF
j_call: TRBJ2-7
clone_size: NA
v_call: TRBV7-9
d_call: NA

cdr3_nt: TGTGCCAGTAGGATGGGACAGGGCAATCAGCCCCAGCATTTT
cdr3_aa: CASRMGQGNQPQHF
j_call: TRBJ1-5
clone_size: NA
v_call: TRBV19
d_call: TRBD1

cdr3_nt: TGTGCCAGCAGCCCCCCTTCAATGACGGCCCCTGAAGCTTTCTTT
cdr3_aa: CASSPPSMTAPEAFF
j_call: TRBJ1-1
clone_size: NA
v_call: TRBV5-5
d_call: NA

cdr3_nt: TGTGCCAGCAGCTCCATTTACCACGAGCAGTACTTC
cdr3_aa: CASSSIYHEQYF
j_call: TRBJ2-7
clone_size: NA
v_call: TRBV7-9
d_call: NA

cdr3_nt: TGCGCCAGCAGCCAAGAGGTTGGGTCTCGGTGGGATACGCAGTATTTT
cdr3_aa: CASSQEVGSRWDTQYF
j_call: TRBJ2-3
clone_size: NA
v_call: TRBV4-3
d_call: NA

cdr3_nt: TGTGCCAGCAGCTTGGACGGGGGGGCCGCTACGCAGTATTTT
cdr3_aa: CASSLDGGAATQYF
j_call: TRBJ2-3
clone_size: once
v_call: TRBV11-2
d_call: TRBD2

cdr3_nt: TGTGCCAGCAGTTTATCAGGGACCCCCGGGTCACCCCTCCACTTT
cdr3_aa: CASSLSGTPGSPLHF
j_call: TRBJ1-6
clone_size: NA
v_call: TRBV28
d_call: NA

cdr3_nt: TGCGCCAGCAGCCTTCAAACTCGGACTAGCGGAGTTAAAGATACGCAGTATTTT
cdr3_aa: CASSLQTRTSGVKDTQYF
j_call: TRBJ2-3
clone_size: NA
v_call: TRBV5-1
d_call: TRBD2

cdr3_nt: TGCGCCAGCAGCCTGGGGGCGGTCTCTGGGGCCAACGTCCTGACTTTC
cdr3_aa: CASSLGAVSGANVLTF
j_call: TRBJ2-6
clone_size: NA
v_call: TRBV4-3
d_call: NA

cdr3_nt: TGTGCCAGCAGCCTGGGACAGGGGGTCTACGAGCAGTACTTC
cdr3_aa: CASSLGQGVYEQYF
j_call: TRBJ2-7
clone_size: NA
v_call: TRBV9
d_call: TRBD1

cdr3_nt: TGTGCCAGCAGCTTCATAGCGGGAAGCTCCTACAATGAGCAGTTCTTC
cdr3_aa: CASSFIAGSSYNEQFF
j_call: TRBJ2-1
clone_size: NA
v_call: TRBV5-4
d_call: TRBD2

cdr3_nt: TGTGCCAGCAGTTTATTTCGGTCTCGGGACAGGTCGAACACTGAAGCTTTCTTT
cdr3_aa: CASSLFRSRDRSNTEAFF
j_call: TRBJ1-1
clone_size: NA
v_call: TRBV28
d_call: TRBD1

cdr3_nt: TGTGCCAGCACTTCTGGGAACAATCAGCCCCAGCATTTT
cdr3_aa: CASTSGNNQPQHF
j_call: TRBJ1-5
clone_size: NA
v_call: TRBV27
d_call: NA

cdr3_nt: TGTGCCAGCAGCTTAGCGCCAAACACTGAAGCTTTCTTT
cdr3_aa: CASSLAPNTEAFF
j_call: TRBJ1-1
clone_size: NA
v_call: TRBV11-1
d_call: NA